These 29 T cell receptor beta chains share one sample of origin, sequenced in a study of cytomegalovirus exposure and HLA in healthy donors. PCR primers comprised 60 Vbeta and 13 Jbeta primers. TCRdb's copy holds only in-frame clones and misses some; the assay was immunoSEQ multiplex PCR. The sample carries 150,000 to 200,000 clones, 84% recorded once. The sample taken for sequencing was PBMCs. The receptors were gathered from a girl aged 5-17 years in good health and CMV-seropositive.

This chain links TRBV9 with TRBJ1-1; possibly TRBD1 for D (6 bases). Trimming cost V 4 bases and J 2 bases, with 18 bases left between them. CDR1 is SGDLS, CDR2 YYNGEE, per germline. This CDR3 has 16 amino acids. The CDR3 loop reads CASSPKSGTPNTEAFF. The DNA of the CDR3 is TGTGCCAGCAGCCCGAAATCCGGGACACCCAACACTGAAGCTTTCTTT.

The chain links TRBV25-1 to TRBJ1-4; 8 nucleotides match TRBD1. Germline lookup yields CDR1 MGHDK and CDR2 SYGVNS. The trim removed 6 bases at V and 8 bases at J, leaving 8 bases unmatched. The CDR3 covers 14 residues. This CDR3 is CASRPDRGGEKLFF. In DNA form, the CDR3 reads TGTGCCAGCAGACCTGACAGGGGTGGGGAAAAACTGTTTTTT.

The chain uses TRBV4-2 and TRBJ2-2; D unclear. The V and J ends lost 1 base and 5 bases respectively, with 5 bases between them. Germline CDR1 and CDR2: LGHNA and YNFKEQ. The CDR3 has 13 residues. For the CDR3, the DNA is TGTGCCAGCAGCCAAGCCGGGACCGGGGAGCTGTTTTTT. Amino acids: CASSQAGTGELFF.

V is TRBV7-8 and J is TRBJ1-1, with TRBD1 matching over 8 bases. Germline V gives CDR1 SGHVS, CDR2 FQNEAQ. V was clipped by 3 bases and J by 11 bases; unmatched bases: 8. This CDR3 has 13 residues. CDR3 DNA: TGTGCCAGCAGCTTGACAGGGGAATTCGGGGCTTTCTTT. Translation gives CASSLTGEFGAFF.

This clone was seen a handful of times. The gene calls are TRBV7-6 and TRBJ2-1, with 7 bases aligning to TRBD2. Germline-derived CDR1 and CDR2 are SGHVS and FNYEAQ. Trimming cost V 6 bases and J 10 bases; bases outside gene matches: 12. This CDR3 spans 14 amino acids. The CDR3 DNA is TGTGCCAGCAGTTTCAGCGGGACCTTGCGGGAGCAGTTCTTC. This sequence encodes CASSFSGTLREQFF. The variable domain in full, with the rest retrieved from reference TRBV7-6 and TRBJ2-1, is GAGVSQSPRYKVTKRGQDVALRCDPISGHVSLYWYRQALGQGPEFLTYFNYEAQQDKSGLPNDRFSAERPEGSISTLTIQRTEQRDSAMYRCASSFSGTLREQFFGPGTRLTVL.

This clone was picked up one time. CDR3 residues: CASCPGTSNQPQHF. The DNA of the CDR3 is TGTGCCAGCTGCCCCGGGACAAGCAATCAGCCCCAGCATTTT. V is TRBV6-1 and J is TRBJ1-5; TRBD1 is a possible D gene (6 bases). Trimming cost V 8 bases and J 1 base, with 12 bases left between them. CDR3 length: 14 residues. Germline-derived CDR1 and CDR2 are MNHNS and SASEGT.

The chain joins TRBV27 to TRBJ1-5; 7 nucleotides align to TRBD1. CDR1 is MNHEY and CDR2 is SMNVEV in the germline V gene (reference sequence). V lost 7 bases and J lost 4; bases outside the gene matches: 13. The CDR3 covers 16 residues. The CDR3 region is CASTLSGAGGNQPQHF. The CDR3 region has the DNA TGTGCCAGCACCTTATCGGGGGCAGGGGGGAATCAGCCCCAGCATTTT.

This chain links TRBV5-1 with TRBJ2-7; TRBD1 matches at 9 bases. Germline-derived CDR1 and CDR2 are SGHRS and YFSETQ. This CDR3 comprises 14 residues. With V trimmed by 3 bases and J by 0 bases, 1 base remained unmatched. The CDR3 here is CASSWGQGSYEQYF. In DNA form, the CDR3 reads TGCGCCAGCAGCTGGGGACAGGGCTCCTACGAGCAGTACTTC.

This clone appeared a single time. The chain couples TRBV11-2 to TRBJ1-1; TRBD1 matches at 8 bases. Per the germline V gene, CDR1 is SGHAT and CDR2 is FQNNGV. The junction had 10 bases not matched to a gene; V was cut back by 2 bases and J by 8 bases. The CDR3 has 15 residues. CDR3 sequence (DNA): TGTGCCAGCAGCTTATTACAGGGGGGTGTCACCGAAGCTTTCTTT. Encoded protein: CASSLLQGGVTEAFF.

The rearrangement links TRBV4-1 to TRBJ1-4, with D possibly TRBD1 on 6 matching bases. This CDR3 spans 15 amino acids. Trimming pared 1 base from V and 3 bases from J, leaving 9 bases between. The germline CDR1 and CDR2 sequences are MGHRA and YSYEKL. In nucleotides, the CDR3 is TGCGCCAGCAGCCAAGGACAGGCCCCTAATGAAAAACTGTTTTTT. It yields the protein CASSQGQAPNEKLFF.

The rearrangement links TRBV19 to TRBJ2-1; 9 positions match TRBD1. Trimming cost V 4 bases and J 9 bases; bases outside gene matches: 10. The CDR3 has 15 residues. Germline CDR1 LNHDA, CDR2 SQIVND (reference sequence). Here the CDR3 DNA reads TGTGCCAGTAGTACTCCGGGACAGGGTGATCCTGAGCAGTTCTTC. Protein: CASSTPGQGDPEQFF. Full variable domain (missing parts from reference TRBV19 and TRBJ2-1): DGGITQSPKYLFRKEGQNVTLSCEQNLNHDAMYWYRQDPGQGLRLIYYSQIVNDFQKGDIAEGYSVSREKKESFPLTVTSAQKNPTAFYLCASSTPGQGDPEQFFGPGTRLTVL.

The chain uses TRBV6-5 and TRBJ1-2; D not resolved. Germline values: CDR1 MNHEY, CDR2 SVGAGI. The CDR3 length is 14 residues. Trimming took off 2 bases at V and 4 bases at J, with 11 bases between the two ends. This CDR3 is CASSYGLGSYGYTF. The CDR3 DNA follows: TGTGCCAGCAGTTACGGGTTAGGGAGCTATGGCTACACCTTC.

This clone showed up just a few times. The chain joins TRBV18 to TRBJ2-7; 11 nucleotides match TRBD1. The CDR3 is made up of 15 amino acids. V shed 1 base, J shed 3 bases, and the junction held 2 bases outside the gene matches. Germline V CDR1 and CDR2: KGHSH, LQKENI. Here the CDR3 DNA reads TGTGCCAGCTCACCACGGACAGGGGGCAACTACGAGCAGTACTTC. It codes for CASSPRTGGNYEQYF.

In its sample, this clone was seen a few times. The chain joins TRBV9 to TRBJ2-5; 8 bases map to TRBD2. The trim removed 0 bases at V and 5 bases at J, leaving 6 bases unmatched. CDR1 is SGDLS, CDR2 YYNGEE, per germline. The CDR3 consists of 15 residues. The CDR3 coding sequence is TGTGCCAGCAGCGTAGGGTGGGGCGGGGGGGAGACCCAGTACTTC. This sequence encodes CASSVGWGGGETQYF.

The V gene is TRBV15, the J gene TRBJ2-1, with D possibly TRBD1 on 6 matching bases. The CDR3 is 14 amino acids. Germline assignment: CDR1 LNHNV and CDR2 YYDKDF (reference sequence). Trimming left V 1 base short and J 8 bases short, with 12 bases between. The CDR3 region is CATSRVDRKDEQFF. CDR3 nucleotide sequence: TGTGCCACCAGCAGAGTCGACAGGAAGGATGAGCAGTTCTTC.

V gene TRBV5-4 combines with J gene TRBJ2-5; D possibly corresponds to TRBD1 (5 bases). Germline-derived CDR1 and CDR2 are SGHNT and YYREEE (reference sequence). V dropped 2 bases and J dropped 2 bases, with 10 bases sitting between them. This CDR3 is 14 amino acids long. The CDR3 reads CASSFRAGQETQYF. CDR3 nucleotides: TGTGCCAGCAGCTTCAGGGCAGGGCAAGAGACCCAGTACTTC. The full variable domain, with the rest looked up from reference TRBV5-4 and TRBJ2-5, is ETGVTQSPTHLIKTRGQQVTLRCSSQSGHNTVSWYQQALGQGPQFIFQYYREEENGRGNFPPRFSGLQFPNYSSELNVNALELDDSALYLCASSFRAGQETQYFGPGTRLLVL.

Only a few counts were recorded for this clone. This chain joins TRBV19 and TRBJ2-3; perhaps TRBD2 as D (6 bases). V was cut by 1 base and J by 4 bases, with 12 bases left in between. CDR3 length equals 15 residues. Germline V gives CDR1 LNHDA, CDR2 SQIVND (reference sequence). Here the CDR3 reads CASSIGERGSDTQYF. CDR3 sequence (DNA): TGTGCCAGTAGTATAGGAGAACGGGGGTCAGATACGCAGTATTTT.

CDR3 residues: CAWSRDTDTQYF. CDR3 nucleotides: TGTGCCTGGAGCAGGGACACAGATACGCAGTATTTT. This chain joins TRBV30 and TRBJ2-3; the D gene is possibly TRBD1 (5 bases). With 3 bases removed from V and 2 bases from J, the gap between germline ends came to 6 bases. CDR3 length: 12 residues. Germline V CDR1 and CDR2: GTSNPN, SVGIG (reference sequence).

The V and J genes are TRBV5-4 and TRBJ1-4, with D possibly being TRBD1 (6 bases). V lost 1 base and J lost 0, with 10 bases in between. CDR1 and CDR2 (germline): SGHNT, YYREEE (reference sequence). This CDR3 has 16 amino acids. The CDR3 DNA follows: TGTGCCAGCAGCTTGTGGGGACAAGCAACTAATGAAAAACTGTTTTTT. This sequence encodes CASSLWGQATNEKLFF.

Only a few counts were recorded for this clone. The chain employs TRBV5-5 and TRBJ2-3; 8 bases match TRBD2. CDR1 is SGHKS, CDR2 YYEKEE, per germline (reference sequence). The CDR3 sequence is 15 residues long. J was trimmed by 2 bases and V by 7 bases; bases with no gene match: 9. DNA of the CDR3: TGTGCCAGCCGCCGAGAGCGGGGGCACACAGATACGCAGTATTTT. Translating gives CASRRERGHTDTQYF.

The chain employs TRBV5-4 and TRBJ2-5, with TRBD1 matching 7 bases. The CDR3 extends over 13 amino acids. Trimming took 4 bases from V and 5 from J; bases not matched to a gene: 5. Looked up from germline, CDR1 is SGHNT and CDR2 is YYREEE (reference sequence). DNA for the CDR3: TGTGCCAGCAGCACGGACAGGTTTGAGACCCAGTACTTC. Its translation: CASSTDRFETQYF.

The CDR3 protein is CASSLLGGSYEQYF. The CDR3 nucleotides read TGTGCCAGCAGTCTTCTGGGAGGATCCTACGAGCAGTACTTC. The chain combines TRBV27 with TRBJ2-7; the D gene is possibly TRBD2 (6 bases). V shed 5 bases and J shed 1 base, with 12 bases lying between them. Germline V CDR1 and CDR2: MNHEY, SMNVEV (reference sequence). This CDR3 region has 14 residues.

This clone was recorded only once. The chain uses TRBV27 and TRBJ1-2; 7 bases line up with TRBD1. V was clipped by 6 bases and J by 5 bases; unmatched bases: 6. CDR1 is MNHEY, CDR2 SMNVEV, per germline (reference sequence). The CDR3 totals 13 residues. The CDR3 DNA reads TGTGCCAGCAGCCCAGAGGGGGCATATGGCTACACCTTC. Protein: CASSPEGAYGYTF.

The chain uses TRBV7-2 and TRBJ2-3; 8 positions agree with TRBD1. The J segment lost 3 bases and the V segment lost 7 bases, leaving 15 bases of the junction unmatched. Per germline, CDR1 SGHTA and CDR2 FQGNSA. The CDR3 spans 17 residues. Written as DNA, the CDR3 is TGTGCCAGCACCCTAAATGTCCGGGACAGGCAAACAGATACGCAGTATTTT. It codes for CASTLNVRDRQTDTQYF. The full variable domain, with the rest looked up from reference TRBV7-2 and TRBJ2-3, is GAGVSQSPSNKVTEKGKDVELRCDPISGHTALYWYRQSLGQGLEFLIYFQGNSAPDKSGLPSDRFSAERTGGSVSTLTIQRTQQEDSAVYLCASTLNVRDRQTDTQYFGPGTRLTVL.

The V and J genes are TRBV18 and TRBJ1-1; D not certain. This CDR3 comprises 13 residues. Trimming took 5 bases from V and 1 from J, leaving 8 bases between them. Germline loops: CDR1 KGHSH, CDR2 LQKENI. Written as DNA, the CDR3 is TGTGCCAGCTCAACAAACAAGAACACTGAAGCTTTCTTT. Amino acids: CASSTNKNTEAFF.

This chain connects TRBV7-9 to TRBJ2-2; maybe TRBD1 (5 bases). The CDR3 is 15 residues long. Germline V gives CDR1 SEHNR, CDR2 FQNEAQ (reference sequence). V dropped 0 bases and J dropped 7 bases, with 12 bases sitting between them. CDR3 DNA: TGTGCCAGCAGCTTAGCGACAGATGAGTTCGGGGAGCTGTTTTTT. Translating it yields CASSLATDEFGELFF.

The chain joins TRBV11-3 to TRBJ2-2, with TRBD2 as a possible D gene (5 bases). The germline V and J ends were trimmed by 4 bases and 5 bases, with 11 bases remaining between them. CDR1 is SGHNT and CDR2 is YENEEA in the germline V gene. There are 14 residues in the CDR3. The CDR3 DNA sequence: TGTGCCAGCAGCTCTACCCGGGGAACCGGGGAGCTGTTTTTT. Its protein is CASSSTRGTGELFF.

This clone has more than one count but fewer than ten. The CDR3 loop reads CASSKPGQESGNTIYF. Here the CDR3 DNA reads TGTGCCAGCTCAAAACCGGGACAAGAATCCGGAAACACCATATATTTT. The gene calls are TRBV18 and TRBJ1-3, with D possibly TRBD1 on 6 matching bases. V was shortened by 5 bases and J by 4 bases, with 18 bases between the two germline ends. CDR3 length: 16 amino acids. In germline, CDR1 is KGHSH, CDR2 LQKENI.

The chain is built from TRBV6-5 and TRBJ2-7, with 9 bases fitting TRBD1. Losses at the gene ends were 2 bases for V and 4 bases for J; bases not matched to a gene: 6. There are 15 residues in the CDR3. Germline CDR1 reads MNHEY; CDR2 reads SVGAGI. The CDR3 DNA reads as TGTGCCAGCAGTTACGCTCCGGACAGGGGTTACGAGCAGTACTTC. Translation gives CASSYAPDRGYEQYF.